The 5 T cell receptor beta chains given below trace back to one sample, sequenced in a study of cytomegalovirus exposure and HLA in healthy donors. The primer mix had 60 Vbeta and 13 Jbeta primers. Produced via immunoSEQ multiplex PCR; TCRdb's table is partial and in-frame only. The sample consists of about 120,000 clones, around 65% of them appearing once. The sample consisted of PBMCs. The origin of the receptors is a man younger than 35 in good health and CMV-seronegative.

The rearrangement uses TRBV5-1 and TRBJ2-7; 8 bases align to TRBD2. The CDR3 is 13 residues long. The germline V gene encodes CDR1 SGHRS and CDR2 YFSETQ. With 4 bases clipped from V and 7 bases from J, the junction kept 7 bases outside the gene matches. The CDR3 reads CASSLTSDREQYF. The DNA for the CDR3 is TGCGCCAGCAGCCTGACTAGCGATCGGGAGCAGTACTTC.

This clone occurred once. This sequence joins TRBV4-1 and TRBJ1-5, with D possibly TRBD1 on 6 matching bases. The CDR3 covers 14 residues. Deletions cut 3 bases from V and 4 bases from J, with 10 bases between. CDR1 MGHRA and CDR2 YSYEKL come from the germline V gene. Here the CDR3 DNA reads TGCGCCAGCAGCCAGGGGGCAGGGAATCAGCCCCAGCATTTT. It encodes CASSQGAGNQPQHF.

As concerns this clone: The germline gene is not matched at one end of the junction; a read error may be the cause. Here the CDR3 reads CTSSSGTGVDQPQHF. The CDR3 bases are TGCACCAGCAGCTCCGGGACAGGGGTTGATCAGCCCCAGCATTTT. The chain is built from TRBV5-1 and TRBJ1-5, with 10 bases lining up with TRBD1. Per germline, CDR1 SGHRS and CDR2 YFSETQ. The CDR3 spans 15 residues.

The gene calls are TRBV7-2 and TRBJ2-3; D unresolved. Germline lookup yields CDR1 SGHTA and CDR2 FQGNSA. Trimming took 5 bases from V and 5 from J, leaving 8 bases between them. The CDR3 covers 12 residues. CDR3 DNA: TGTGCCAGCAGCACCAACTTAGATACGCAGTATTTT. Amino acids: CASSTNLDTQYF. Filled out from reference TRBV7-2 and TRBJ2-3, the complete variable domain reads GAGVSQSPSNKVTEKGKDVELRCDPISGHTALYWYRQSLGQGLEFLIYFQGNSAPDKSGLPSDRFSAERTGGSVSTLTIQRTQQEDSAVYLCASSTNLDTQYFGPGTRLTVL.

The V and J genes are TRBV29-1 and TRBJ2-3; D gene unclear. The germline CDR1 and CDR2 sequences are SQVTM and ANQGSEA. This CDR3 has 12 amino acids. V gave up 6 bases and J gave up 4 bases, with 11 bases separating them. This CDR3 is CSVPSAADTQYF. The CDR3 DNA sequence: TGCAGCGTCCCCTCGGCGGCAGATACGCAGTATTTT.